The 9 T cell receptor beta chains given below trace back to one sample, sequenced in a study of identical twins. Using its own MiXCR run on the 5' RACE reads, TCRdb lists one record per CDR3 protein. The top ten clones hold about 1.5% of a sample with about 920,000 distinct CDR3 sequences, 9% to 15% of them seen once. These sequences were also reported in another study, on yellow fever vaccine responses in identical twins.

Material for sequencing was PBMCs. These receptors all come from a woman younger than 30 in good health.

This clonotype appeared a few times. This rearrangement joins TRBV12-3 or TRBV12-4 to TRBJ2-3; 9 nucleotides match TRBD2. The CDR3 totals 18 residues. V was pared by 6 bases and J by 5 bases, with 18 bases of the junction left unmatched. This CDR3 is CASSRKGFGGRVGDTQYF. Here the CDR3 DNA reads TGTGCCAGCAGCCGAAAGGGCTTTGGCGGGAGGGTTGGAGATACGCAGTATTTT.

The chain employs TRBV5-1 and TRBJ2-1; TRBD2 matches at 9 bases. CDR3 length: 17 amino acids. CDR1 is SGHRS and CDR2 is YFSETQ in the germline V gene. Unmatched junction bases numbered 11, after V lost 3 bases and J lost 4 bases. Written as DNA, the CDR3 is TGCGCCAGCAGCTCGACTTGGGCGGGAGGGCCTTACAATGAGCAGTTCTTC. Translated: CASSSTWAGGPYNEQFF.

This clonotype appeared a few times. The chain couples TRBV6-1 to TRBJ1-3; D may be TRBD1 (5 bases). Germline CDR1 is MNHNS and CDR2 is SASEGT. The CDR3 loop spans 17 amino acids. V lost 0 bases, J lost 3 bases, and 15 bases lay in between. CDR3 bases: TGTGCCAGCAGTGAAGCCTCGCAGGACATCTTTGGAAACACCATATATTTT. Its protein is CASSEASQDIFGNTIYF.

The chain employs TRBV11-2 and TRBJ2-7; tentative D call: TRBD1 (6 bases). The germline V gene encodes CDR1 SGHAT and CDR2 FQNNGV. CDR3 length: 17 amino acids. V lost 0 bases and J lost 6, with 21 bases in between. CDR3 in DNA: TGTGCCAGCAGCTTAGATCTAAGTGCGGCAGGGGTTCGCGAGCAGTACTTC. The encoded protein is CASSLDLSAAGVREQYF.

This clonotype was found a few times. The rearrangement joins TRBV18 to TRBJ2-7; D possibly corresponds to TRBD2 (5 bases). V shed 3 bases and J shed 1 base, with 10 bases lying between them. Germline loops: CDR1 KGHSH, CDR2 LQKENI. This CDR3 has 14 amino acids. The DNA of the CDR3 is TGTGCCAGCTCACCCCCCGGGAAGTCCTACGAGCAGTACTTC. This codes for CASSPPGKSYEQYF.

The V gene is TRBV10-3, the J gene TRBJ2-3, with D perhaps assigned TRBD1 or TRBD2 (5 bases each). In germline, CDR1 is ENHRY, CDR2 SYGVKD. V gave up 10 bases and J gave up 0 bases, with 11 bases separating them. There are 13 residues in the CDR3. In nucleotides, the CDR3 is TGTGCCACCACCGGGACCAGCACAGATACGCAGTATTTT. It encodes CATTGTSTDTQYF.

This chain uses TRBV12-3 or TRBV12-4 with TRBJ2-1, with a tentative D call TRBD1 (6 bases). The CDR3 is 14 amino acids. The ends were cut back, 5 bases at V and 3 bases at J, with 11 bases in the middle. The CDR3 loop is CASSRSGVYNEQFF. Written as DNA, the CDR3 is TGTGCCAGCAGTCGATCAGGGGTCTACAATGAGCAGTTCTTC.

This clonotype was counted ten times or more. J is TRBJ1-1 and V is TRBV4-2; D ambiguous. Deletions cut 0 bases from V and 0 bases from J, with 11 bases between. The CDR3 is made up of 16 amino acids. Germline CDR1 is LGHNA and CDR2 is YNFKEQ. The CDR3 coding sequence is TGTGCCAGCAGCCAAGAAGCGCAGACGGTGAACACTGAAGCTTTCTTT. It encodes CASSQEAQTVNTEAFF.

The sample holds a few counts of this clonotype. In DNA form, the CDR3 reads TGTGCCAGCAGCTCTACTTCGTCATACAACACCGGGGAGCTGTTTTTT. As protein: CASSSTSSYNTGELFF. This chain uses TRBV11-2 with TRBJ2-2; D call uncertain. The CDR3 has 16 amino acids. Trimming removed 4 bases at V and 2 bases at J, with 14 bases between. The germline V gene has CDR1 SGHAT and CDR2 FQNNGV.